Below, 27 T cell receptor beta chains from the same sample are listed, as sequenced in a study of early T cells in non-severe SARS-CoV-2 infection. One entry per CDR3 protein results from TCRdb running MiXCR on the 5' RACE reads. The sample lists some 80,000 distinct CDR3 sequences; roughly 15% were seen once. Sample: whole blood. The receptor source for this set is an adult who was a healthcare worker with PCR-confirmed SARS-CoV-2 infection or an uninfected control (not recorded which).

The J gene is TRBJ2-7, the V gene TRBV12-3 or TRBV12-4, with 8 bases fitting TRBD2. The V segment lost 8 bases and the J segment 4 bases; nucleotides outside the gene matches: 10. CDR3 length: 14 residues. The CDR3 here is CASRRTAGEYEQYF. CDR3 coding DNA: TGTGCCAGCCGTAGGACAGCGGGGGAATACGAGCAGTACTTC.

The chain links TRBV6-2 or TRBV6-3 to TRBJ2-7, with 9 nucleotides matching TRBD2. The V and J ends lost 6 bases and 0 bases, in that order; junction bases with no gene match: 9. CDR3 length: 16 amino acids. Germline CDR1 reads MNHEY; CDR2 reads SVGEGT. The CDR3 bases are TGTGCCAGCAGCTCGATGACTAGCGGTTACTCCTACGAGCAGTACTTC. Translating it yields CASSSMTSGYSYEQYF.

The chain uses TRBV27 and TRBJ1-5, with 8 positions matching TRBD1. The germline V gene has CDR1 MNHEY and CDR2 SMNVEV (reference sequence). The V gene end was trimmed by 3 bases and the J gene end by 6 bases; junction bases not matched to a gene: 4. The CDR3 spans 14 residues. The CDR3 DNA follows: TGTGCCAGCAGTTTCGGACAGGGAGGTCAGCCCCAGCATTTT. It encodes CASSFGQGGQPQHF.

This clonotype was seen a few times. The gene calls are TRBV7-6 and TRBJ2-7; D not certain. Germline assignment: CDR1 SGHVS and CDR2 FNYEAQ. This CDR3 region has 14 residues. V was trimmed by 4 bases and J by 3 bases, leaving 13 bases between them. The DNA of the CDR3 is TGTGCCAGCAGCTCCCGCCAGTGGGGCTACGAGCAGTACTTC. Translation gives CASSSRQWGYEQYF.

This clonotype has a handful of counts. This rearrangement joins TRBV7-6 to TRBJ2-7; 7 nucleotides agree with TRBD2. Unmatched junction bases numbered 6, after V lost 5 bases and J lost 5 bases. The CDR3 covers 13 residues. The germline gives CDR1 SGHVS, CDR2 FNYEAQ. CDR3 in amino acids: CASSATSWNEQYF. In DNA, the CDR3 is TGTGCCAGCAGCGCGACTAGCTGGAACGAGCAGTACTTC.

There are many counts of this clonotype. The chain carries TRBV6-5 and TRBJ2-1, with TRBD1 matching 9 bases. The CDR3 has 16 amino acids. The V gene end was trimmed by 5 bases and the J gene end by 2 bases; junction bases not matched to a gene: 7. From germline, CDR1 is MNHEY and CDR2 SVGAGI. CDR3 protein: CASSPAGTGTYNEQFF. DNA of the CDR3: TGTGCCAGCAGTCCCGCTGGGACAGGGACCTACAATGAGCAGTTCTTC.

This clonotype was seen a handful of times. CDR3 in DNA: TGCAGTGCTAGAGGGACAGGGTTCGGCGAGCAGTACTTC. It yields the protein CSARGTGFGEQYF. The rearrangement joins TRBV20-1 to TRBJ2-7, with 8 bases lining up with TRBD1. Germline V gene data show CDR1 as DFQATT and CDR2 as SNEGSKA (reference sequence). Germline trimming cut 1 base from V and 6 bases from J; bases unmatched to any gene: 5. The CDR3 has 13 residues.

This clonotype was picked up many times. CDR3 sequence (DNA): TGTGCCAGCAGCTTGGGGCGGGGGAGCTCCTACGAGCAGTACTTC. Residues: CASSLGRGSSYEQYF. The chain employs TRBV7-2 and TRBJ2-7, with TRBD2 matching 7 bases. Trimming took 3 bases from V and 0 from J; bases not matched to a gene: 5. This CDR3 is 15 amino acids long. Germline values: CDR1 SGHTA, CDR2 FQGNSA.

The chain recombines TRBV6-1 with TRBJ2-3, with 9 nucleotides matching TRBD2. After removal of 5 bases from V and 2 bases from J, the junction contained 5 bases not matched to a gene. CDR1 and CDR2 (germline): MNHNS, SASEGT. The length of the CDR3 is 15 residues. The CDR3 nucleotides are TGTGCCAGCAGTACTAGACTAGCGGTCACAGATACGCAGTATTTT. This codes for CASSTRLAVTDTQYF.

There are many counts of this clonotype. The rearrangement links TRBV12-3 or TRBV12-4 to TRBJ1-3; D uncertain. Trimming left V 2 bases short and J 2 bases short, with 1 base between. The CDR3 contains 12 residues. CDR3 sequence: CASSLPGNTIYF. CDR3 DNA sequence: TGTGCCAGCAGTTTACCTGGAAACACCATATATTTT.

DNA for the CDR3: TGTGCCAGCAGCCCGTTGCGGCTAAGGGGAGAGACCCAGTACTTC. Translation gives CASSPLRLRGETQYF. The rearrangement uses TRBV7-2 and TRBJ2-5; TRBD1 is a possible D gene (5 bases). V was shortened by 5 bases and J by 4 bases, with 17 bases between the two germline ends. Germline V lookup: CDR1 SGHTA, CDR2 FQGNSA. The CDR3 loop spans 15 amino acids.

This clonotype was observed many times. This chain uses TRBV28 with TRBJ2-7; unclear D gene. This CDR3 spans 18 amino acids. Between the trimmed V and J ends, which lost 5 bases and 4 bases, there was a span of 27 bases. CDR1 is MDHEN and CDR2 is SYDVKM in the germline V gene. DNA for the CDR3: TGTGCCAGCAGTCCTTTCTTACGCGTGAGGCCCTCCACGTACGAGCAGTACTTC. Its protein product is CASSPFLRVRPSTYEQYF.

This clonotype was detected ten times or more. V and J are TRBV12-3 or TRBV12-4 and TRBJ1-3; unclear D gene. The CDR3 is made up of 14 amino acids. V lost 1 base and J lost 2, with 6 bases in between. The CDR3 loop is CASSLVGAGNTIYF. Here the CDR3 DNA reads TGTGCCAGCAGTTTAGTTGGGGCTGGAAACACCATATATTTT.

CDR3 in DNA: TGTGCCAGCAGCCCCTTGGGAGGGGTTGGCTCACCCCTCCACTTT. Translation: CASSPLGGVGSPLHF. The gene calls are TRBV7-9 and TRBJ1-6; D might be TRBD1 (5 bases). The germline V and J ends were trimmed by 5 bases and 10 bases, with 18 bases remaining between them. CDR1 and CDR2 (germline): SEHNR, FQNEAQ (reference sequence). The length of the CDR3 is 15 residues.

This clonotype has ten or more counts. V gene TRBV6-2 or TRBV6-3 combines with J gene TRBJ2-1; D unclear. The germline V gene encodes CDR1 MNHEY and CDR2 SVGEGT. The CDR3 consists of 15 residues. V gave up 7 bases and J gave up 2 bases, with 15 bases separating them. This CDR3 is CASTVSEAPYNEQFF. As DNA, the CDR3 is TGTGCCAGCACGGTCAGCGAGGCCCCCTACAATGAGCAGTTCTTC.

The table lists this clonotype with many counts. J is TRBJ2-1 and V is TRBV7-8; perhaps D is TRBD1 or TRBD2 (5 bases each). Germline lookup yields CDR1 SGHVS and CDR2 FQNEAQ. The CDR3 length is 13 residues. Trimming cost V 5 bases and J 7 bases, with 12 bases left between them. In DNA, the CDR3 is TGTGCCAGCAGCCGGGGCCCTGAGAATGAGCAGTTCTTC. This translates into CASSRGPENEQFF.

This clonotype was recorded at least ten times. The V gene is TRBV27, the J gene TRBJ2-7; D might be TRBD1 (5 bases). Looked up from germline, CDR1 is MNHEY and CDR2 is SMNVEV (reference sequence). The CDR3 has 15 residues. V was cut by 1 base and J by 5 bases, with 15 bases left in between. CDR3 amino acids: CASSLFPDSDHEQYF. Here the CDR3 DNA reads TGTGCCAGCAGTTTATTCCCCGACAGTGACCACGAGCAGTACTTC.

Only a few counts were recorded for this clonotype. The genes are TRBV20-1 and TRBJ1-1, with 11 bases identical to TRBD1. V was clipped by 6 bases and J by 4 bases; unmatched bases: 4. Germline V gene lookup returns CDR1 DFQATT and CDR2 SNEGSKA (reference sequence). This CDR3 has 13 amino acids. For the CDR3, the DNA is TGCAGTGCCCGAGGGACAGGGGGCACTGAAGCTTTCTTT. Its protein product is CSARGTGGTEAFF.

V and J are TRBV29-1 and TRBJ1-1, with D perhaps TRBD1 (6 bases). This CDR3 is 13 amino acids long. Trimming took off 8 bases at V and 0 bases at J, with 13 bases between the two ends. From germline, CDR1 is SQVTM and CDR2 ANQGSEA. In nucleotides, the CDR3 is TGCAGCTCGCGGACAGACATGAACACTGAAGCTTTCTTT. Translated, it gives CSSRTDMNTEAFF.

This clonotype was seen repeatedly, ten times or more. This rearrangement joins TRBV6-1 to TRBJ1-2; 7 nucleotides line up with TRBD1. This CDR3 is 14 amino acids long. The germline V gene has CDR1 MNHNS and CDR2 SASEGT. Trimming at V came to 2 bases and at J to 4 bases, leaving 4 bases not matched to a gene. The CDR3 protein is CASSEWGTVYGYTF. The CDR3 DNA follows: TGTGCCAGCAGTGAATGGGGGACAGTCTATGGCTACACCTTC.

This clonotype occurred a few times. CDR3 in amino acids: CASSLSGTGLGAQYF. In DNA, the CDR3 is TGTGCCAGCAGCCTGTCCGGGACAGGCCTCGGGGCCCAGTACTTC. This rearrangement joins TRBV11-2 to TRBJ2-5; 8 bases match TRBD1. Trimming at V came to 5 bases and at J to 9 bases, leaving 14 bases not matched to a gene. Germline values: CDR1 SGHAT, CDR2 FQNNGV. This CDR3 has 15 amino acids.

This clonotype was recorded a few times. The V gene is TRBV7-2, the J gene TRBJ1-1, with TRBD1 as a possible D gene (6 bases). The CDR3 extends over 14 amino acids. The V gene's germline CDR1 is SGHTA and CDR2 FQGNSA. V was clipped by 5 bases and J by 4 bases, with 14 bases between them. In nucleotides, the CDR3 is TGTGCCAGCAGCCCCCCGGGGGCACGCACTGAAGCTTTCTTT. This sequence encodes CASSPPGARTEAFF.

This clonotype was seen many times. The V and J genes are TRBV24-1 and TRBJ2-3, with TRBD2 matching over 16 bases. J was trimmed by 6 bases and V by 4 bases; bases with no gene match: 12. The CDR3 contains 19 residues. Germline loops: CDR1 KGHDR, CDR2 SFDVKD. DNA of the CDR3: TGTGCCACCAGTGAGTCCGGGACTAGCGGGGGGGCCCCTGGCGATACGCAGTATTTT. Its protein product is CATSESGTSGGAPGDTQYF.

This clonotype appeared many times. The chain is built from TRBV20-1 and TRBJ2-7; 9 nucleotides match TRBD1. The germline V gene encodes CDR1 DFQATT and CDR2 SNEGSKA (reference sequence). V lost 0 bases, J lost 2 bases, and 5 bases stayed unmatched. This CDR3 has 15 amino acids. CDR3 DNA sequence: TGCAGTGCTAGAGATGGGGACAGGGTTACCTACGAGCAGTACTTC. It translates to CSARDGDRVTYEQYF.

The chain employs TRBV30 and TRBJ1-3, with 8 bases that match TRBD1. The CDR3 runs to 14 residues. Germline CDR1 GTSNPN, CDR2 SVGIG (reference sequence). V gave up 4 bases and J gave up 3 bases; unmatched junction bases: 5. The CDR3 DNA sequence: TGTGCCTGGACCCGGACAGGGTTTGGAAACACCATATATTTT. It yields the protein CAWTRTGFGNTIYF.

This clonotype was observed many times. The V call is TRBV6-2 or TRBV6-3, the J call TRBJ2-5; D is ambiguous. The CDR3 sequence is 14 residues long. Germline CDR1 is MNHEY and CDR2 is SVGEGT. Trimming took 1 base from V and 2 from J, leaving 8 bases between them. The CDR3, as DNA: TGTGCCAGCAGTTACTACAGCCAACAAGAGACCCAGTACTTC. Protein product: CASSYYSQQETQYF.

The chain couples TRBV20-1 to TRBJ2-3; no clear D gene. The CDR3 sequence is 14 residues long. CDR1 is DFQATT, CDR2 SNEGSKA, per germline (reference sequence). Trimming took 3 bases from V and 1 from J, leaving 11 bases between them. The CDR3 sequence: CSASPAVRTDTQYF. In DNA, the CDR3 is TGCAGTGCTAGCCCAGCCGTGCGCACAGATACGCAGTATTTT.